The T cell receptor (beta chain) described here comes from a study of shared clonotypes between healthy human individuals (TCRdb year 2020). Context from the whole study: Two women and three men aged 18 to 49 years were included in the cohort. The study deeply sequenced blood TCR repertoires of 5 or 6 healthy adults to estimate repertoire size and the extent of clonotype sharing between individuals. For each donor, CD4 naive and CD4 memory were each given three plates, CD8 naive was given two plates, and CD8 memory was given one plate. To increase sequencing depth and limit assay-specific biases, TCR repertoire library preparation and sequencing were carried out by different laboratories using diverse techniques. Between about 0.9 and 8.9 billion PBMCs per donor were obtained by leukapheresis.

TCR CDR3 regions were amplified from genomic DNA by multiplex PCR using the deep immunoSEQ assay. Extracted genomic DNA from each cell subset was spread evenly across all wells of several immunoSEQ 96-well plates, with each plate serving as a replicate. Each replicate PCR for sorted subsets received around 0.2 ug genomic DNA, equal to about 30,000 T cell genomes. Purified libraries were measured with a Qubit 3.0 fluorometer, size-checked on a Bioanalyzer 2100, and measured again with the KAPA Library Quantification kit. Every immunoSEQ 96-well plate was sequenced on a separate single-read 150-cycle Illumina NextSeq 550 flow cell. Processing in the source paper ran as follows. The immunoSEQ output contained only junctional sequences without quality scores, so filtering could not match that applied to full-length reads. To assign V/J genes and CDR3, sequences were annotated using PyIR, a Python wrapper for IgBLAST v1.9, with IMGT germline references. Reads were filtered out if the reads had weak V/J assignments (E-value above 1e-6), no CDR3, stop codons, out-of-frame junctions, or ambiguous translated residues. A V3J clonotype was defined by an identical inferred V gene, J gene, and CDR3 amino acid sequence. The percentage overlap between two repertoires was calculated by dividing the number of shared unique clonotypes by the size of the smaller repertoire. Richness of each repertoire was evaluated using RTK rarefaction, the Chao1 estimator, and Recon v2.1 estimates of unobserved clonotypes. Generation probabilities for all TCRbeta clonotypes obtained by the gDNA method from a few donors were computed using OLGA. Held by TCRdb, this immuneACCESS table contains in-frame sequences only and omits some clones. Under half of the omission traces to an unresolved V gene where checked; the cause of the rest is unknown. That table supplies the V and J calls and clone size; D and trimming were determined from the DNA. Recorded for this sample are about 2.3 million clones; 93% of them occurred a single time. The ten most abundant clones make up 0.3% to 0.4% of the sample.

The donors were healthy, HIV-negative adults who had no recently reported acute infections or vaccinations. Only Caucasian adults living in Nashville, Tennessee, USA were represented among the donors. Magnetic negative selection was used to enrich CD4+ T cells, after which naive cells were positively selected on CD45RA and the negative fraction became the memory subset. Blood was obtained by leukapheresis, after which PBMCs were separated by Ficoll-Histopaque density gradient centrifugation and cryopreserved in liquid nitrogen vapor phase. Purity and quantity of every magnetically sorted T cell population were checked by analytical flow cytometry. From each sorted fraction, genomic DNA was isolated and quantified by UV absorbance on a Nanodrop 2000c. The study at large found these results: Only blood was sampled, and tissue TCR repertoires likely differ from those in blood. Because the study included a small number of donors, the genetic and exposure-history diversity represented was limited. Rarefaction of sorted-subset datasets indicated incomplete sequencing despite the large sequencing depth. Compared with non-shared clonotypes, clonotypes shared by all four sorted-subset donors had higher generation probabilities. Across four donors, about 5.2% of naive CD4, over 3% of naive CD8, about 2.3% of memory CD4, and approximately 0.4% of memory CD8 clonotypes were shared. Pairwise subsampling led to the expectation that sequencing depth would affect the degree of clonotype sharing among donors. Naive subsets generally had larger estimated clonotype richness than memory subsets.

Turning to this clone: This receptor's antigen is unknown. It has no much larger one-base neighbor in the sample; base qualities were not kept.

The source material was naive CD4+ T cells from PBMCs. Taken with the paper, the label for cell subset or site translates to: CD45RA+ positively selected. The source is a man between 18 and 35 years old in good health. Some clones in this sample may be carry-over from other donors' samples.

Read as DNA, the sequence is TGCGCCAGCAGCTTGGGCGTACGGACCCCTGAGCTAGAGACCCAGTACTTC. This encodes CASSLGVRTPELETQYF. This receptor chain uses TRBV5-1 and TRBJ2-5; the D gene assignment is ambiguous. Including cysteine and phenylalanine, the CDR3 has 17 amino acids. The read is trimmed to its CDR3 DNA, 51 bases read in frame from base 1. CDR1 SGHRS and CDR2 YFSETQ were looked up in the germline V gene. V and J lose 0 bases and 4 bases, and a span of 19 bases separates them.